This note documents a single T cell receptor beta chain sequence. Its specificity is unknown. The sample comes from a study of lymphopenia after photon versus proton radiotherapy. Study results and limitations: Under photons, naive T cells and diversity fell while effector/memory populations rose. Authors raise, but do not show, better survival with proton therapy. After lymphocyte nadir, photon-treated repertoires showed oligoclonal expansion, especially CD8+ Temra. In patients who died, overall survival fell as post-nadir TCR diversity dropped more.

Assay: immunoSEQ multiplex PCR; the TCRdb copy retains only in-frame clones and omits some. The top ten clones hold approximately 2.9% of a sample with 70,000 or so clones, roughly 93% of them seen once. This CDR3 region has 14 residues. Germline CDR1 SGDLS, CDR2 YYNGEE. Trimming at V came to 0 bases and at J to 6 bases, leaving 5 bases not matched to a gene. Here the sequenced sample was peripheral blood, taken from a patient treated with photon-based radiotherapy. This rearrangement joins TRBV9 to TRBJ2-7; 8 nucleotides agree with TRBD2. The receptor comes from a woman in her 70s with pancreatic cancer. CDR3 nucleotides: TGTGCCAGCAGCGTAGAAGGACTAGCATCCGAGCAGTACTTC. Its translation is CASSVEGLASEQYF.